This T cell receptor beta chain stems from a study of human T cells and chemical hapten exposure (dated by TCRdb to about 2021). Background on the whole study: Libraries were pooled for sequencing, and variation in per-sample TCR yields was attributed mainly to small differences in library volumes within the pool. Peripheral blood TCR repertoire changes were tracked in vivo in alopecia patients during primary and secondary sensitization to the hapten diphenylcyclopropenone (DPC).

This clonotype has only a few counts. No cognate antigen has been identified for it. Base qualities are not at hand, and no much larger clone is one base apart. Library preparation attached unique molecular identifiers to individual cDNA molecules for quantitative, reproducible TCR counting. From each blood RNA sample, both TCR alpha and TCR beta chains were sequenced. From the authors' description of their analysis: Samples had a median of roughly 98,000 TCRs, with a range from about 23,224 to 700,000. The Decombinator software suite was used to annotate the V, J and CDR3 of the TCR reads. Every sample was subsampled to the same number of TCRs (28,000) for the PS versus PT1 abundance plots. TCRs were defined as expanded if absent before sensitization and observed at least eight times at the 2-week time point. TCRdb reran the public reads through fastp at Q25 and MiXCR, keeping productive beta chains. Every entry covers one CDR3 protein and lists the most common genes and DNA from its rows. Clone size and V and J calls follow TCRdb, not the original study. Across this sample there are roughly 120,000 distinct CDR3 sequences, with approximately 9.3% seen only once. Jointly, the top ten make up 1.1% to 1.5% of the sample.

Unfractionated whole blood was collected in Tempus Blood RNA tubes, and total RNA was extracted from that blood. A few healthy volunteers were used as TCR sequencing controls and were bled at day 0, 2 weeks and 6 weeks. Overall results and qualifications from the work: DPC sensitization did not change how many TCRs were above 1 in 1000 frequency, and no evidence was found of alterations in global repertoire structure. Repeated subsampling changed both the strength of the expansion versus patch-test correlation and the threshold at which the correlation became significant.

This TCR was recovered from a human donor in good health. Some clones in this sample may be carry-over from other donors' samples. Donor details come from another sample of the same person, matched by shared clones. The sequenced sample consisted of whole blood.

The CDR3 protein: CASSLGTGEETQYF. The DNA sequence is TGTGCCAGCAGCCTAGGGACAGGGGAAGAGACCCAGTACTTC. This chain is built from TRBV12-3 or TRBV12-4 and TRBJ2-5, with TRBD1 identical over 10 junction bases. V and J are trimmed by 6 bases and 3 bases, and the gene matches miss 4 bases of the junction. The CDR3 spans 14 residues, from the cysteine through the phenylalanine. Kept here is only the CDR3 DNA, which spans 42 bases and is read in frame from base 1.